Listed below are T cell receptor beta chains from one sample, sequenced in a study of siplizumab effects on memory and regulatory T cells. Libraries were prepared by immunoSEQ multiplex PCR; TCRdb keeps only in-frame clonotypes and omits some of them. The data contain around 95,000 clones, about 94% of them seen just once; the ten biggest clones take up about 1.2%. The material sequenced was non-Treg CD4+ T cells sorted from blood. These receptors came from a human donor in good health. Each CDR3 is given without its conserved first and last residue. Fields, in order: CDR3 protein, clone size, J gene, V gene. The size entry is marked missing in some rows and otherwise reads once, few, many or a size class.

CDR3: ASSPTQNTEAF
size: NA
J: TRBJ1-1
V: TRBV19

CDR3: ASSTGLMGYEQY
size: NA
J: TRBJ2-7
V: TRBV19

CDR3: ASSHRSTGNEQF
size: NA
J: TRBJ2-1
V: TRBV11-2

CDR3: ASSPMGGAIGQPQH
size: NA
J: TRBJ1-5
V: TRBV27

CDR3: ASRMAGTGAT
size: NA
J: TRBJ1-1
V: TRBV5-4

CDR3: ASSQKIPQGGNVLT
size: NA
J: TRBJ2-6
V: TRBV27

CDR3: ASYRQVNQETQY
size: NA
J: TRBJ2-5
V: TRBV2

CDR3: ASSEVHLLQETQY
size: NA
J: TRBJ2-5
V: TRBV25-1

CDR3: ASSRDSLSYEQY
size: NA
J: TRBJ2-7
V: TRBV27

CDR3: ASSPTRDRSLILY
size: NA
J: TRBJ2-7
V: TRBV28

CDR3: ASSERQGGTQPQH
size: few
J: TRBJ1-5
V: TRBV2

CDR3: ASHGSVTLNTEAF
size: NA
J: TRBJ1-1
V: TRBV6-6

CDR3: ASSEDASGREVDTQY
size: NA
J: TRBJ2-3
V: TRBV2

CDR3: ASSLKNSGANVLT
size: NA
J: TRBJ2-6
V: TRBV5-4

CDR3: ASSPTGAGPETQY
size: NA
J: TRBJ2-5
V: TRBV14

CDR3: ASRPSGSPDTQY
size: NA
J: TRBJ2-3
V: TRBV2

CDR3: ASSPSGSSSPLH
size: NA
J: TRBJ1-6
V: TRBV7-9

CDR3: ASSLGGLISYEQY
size: NA
J: TRBJ2-7
V: TRBV5-4

CDR3: ASSVGGGTSQETQY
size: NA
J: TRBJ2-5
V: TRBV9

CDR3: ASSIRREGRETQY
size: NA
J: TRBJ2-5
V: TRBV19

CDR3: AIRMGQGAPEAF
size: NA
J: TRBJ1-1
V: TRBV10-3

CDR3: ASSLGSGSHREQY
size: NA
J: TRBJ2-7
V: TRBV28

CDR3: ASSPTRENTGELF
size: NA
J: TRBJ2-2
V: TRBV11-3

CDR3: ASSNRGSQPQH
size: NA
J: TRBJ1-5
V: TRBV28

CDR3: ASGIGQPQH
size: NA
J: TRBJ1-5
V: TRBV27

CDR3: ASSPRGGTNTGELF
size: NA
J: TRBJ2-2
V: TRBV7-3

CDR3: ASRRTGLAGGRTGELF
size: NA
J: TRBJ2-2
V: TRBV19

CDR3: ASSSGLAAYNEQF
size: NA
J: TRBJ2-1
V: TRBV7-3